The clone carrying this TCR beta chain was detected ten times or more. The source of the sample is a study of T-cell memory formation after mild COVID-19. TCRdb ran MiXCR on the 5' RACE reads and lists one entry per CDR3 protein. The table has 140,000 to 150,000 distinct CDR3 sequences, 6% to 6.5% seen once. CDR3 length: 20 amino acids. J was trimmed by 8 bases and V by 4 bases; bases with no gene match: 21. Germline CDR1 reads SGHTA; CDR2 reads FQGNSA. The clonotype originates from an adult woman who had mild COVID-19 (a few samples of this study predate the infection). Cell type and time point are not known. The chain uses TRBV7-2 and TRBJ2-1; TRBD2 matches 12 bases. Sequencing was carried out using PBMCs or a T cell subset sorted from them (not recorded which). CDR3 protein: CASSSRPASSGRAGYDEQFF. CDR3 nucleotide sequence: TGTGCCAGCAGCTCCCGCCCGGCCTCTAGCGGGAGGGCCGGTTATGATGAGCAGTTCTTC. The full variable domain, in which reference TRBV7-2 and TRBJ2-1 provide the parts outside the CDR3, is GAGVSQSPSNKVTEKGKDVELRCDPISGHTALYWYRQSLGQGLEFLIYFQGNSAPDKSGLPSDRFSAERTGGSVSTLTIQRTQQEDSAVYLCASSSRPASSGRAGYDEQFFGPGTRLTVL.